What follows describes a single TCR beta chain. Its antigen remains unknown. Unique molecular identifier tags were affixed to discrete cDNA molecules. In TCRdb, the 5' RACE reads were re-called with MiXCR into one record per CDR3 protein. This sample carries some 80,000 distinct CDR3 sequences, roughly an eighth of them seen once, and the ten largest clones take about 1.5%. This specimen comes from a study of early T cells in non-severe SARS-CoV-2 infection. The overall study: Sequencing of unsorted whole blood was done on bulk RNA, leaving chains unpaired. Whole-study findings and limits: Matching results from VDJdb favored anti-spike CD8 responses, leaving private and CD4 specificities undetected.

Trimming took off 1 base at V and 5 bases at J, with 8 bases between the two ends. Germline CDR1 reads SQVTM; CDR2 reads ANQGSEA. This CDR3 contains 12 residues. Sequencing input: whole blood. The receptor comes from an adult who was a healthcare worker with PCR-confirmed SARS-CoV-2 infection or an uninfected control (not recorded which). The chain couples TRBV29-1 to TRBJ2-5; D ambiguous. The CDR3 protein is CSVEGSRETQYF. The CDR3 DNA sequence: TGCAGCGTTGAAGGTAGCCGTGAGACCCAGTACTTC.